This T cell receptor (beta chain) was sequenced during a study of molecular identifiers for immune sequencing clone quantification. This clonotype was counted between two and nine times. The germline V gene encodes CDR1 MNHEY and CDR2 SVGEGT. CDR3 length: 14 residues. V lost 3 bases and J 0 bases, leaving 9 bases between the germline ends. MiXCR, applied by TCRdb to the PCR reads, yields one record per CDR3 protein. This sample has 460,000 or so distinct CDR3 sequences; roughly 24% occur once, and the top ten carry 0.7% to 0.9%. This clonotype was obtained from a human donor in good health. Some libraries in this study had Jurkat cell RNA spiked in. This rearrangement joins TRBV6-2 or TRBV6-3 to TRBJ2-7; D gene unclear. Sequenced sample: naive CD8+ T cells from blood, with Jurkat cell RNA spiked in. Subset specified: FACS-sorted CD8+CD4-CCR7+CD45RA+ naive T cells. DNA of the CDR3: TGTGCCAGCAGTTATCGCGACACCTCCTACGAGCAGTACTTC. This translates into CASSYRDTSYEQYF.